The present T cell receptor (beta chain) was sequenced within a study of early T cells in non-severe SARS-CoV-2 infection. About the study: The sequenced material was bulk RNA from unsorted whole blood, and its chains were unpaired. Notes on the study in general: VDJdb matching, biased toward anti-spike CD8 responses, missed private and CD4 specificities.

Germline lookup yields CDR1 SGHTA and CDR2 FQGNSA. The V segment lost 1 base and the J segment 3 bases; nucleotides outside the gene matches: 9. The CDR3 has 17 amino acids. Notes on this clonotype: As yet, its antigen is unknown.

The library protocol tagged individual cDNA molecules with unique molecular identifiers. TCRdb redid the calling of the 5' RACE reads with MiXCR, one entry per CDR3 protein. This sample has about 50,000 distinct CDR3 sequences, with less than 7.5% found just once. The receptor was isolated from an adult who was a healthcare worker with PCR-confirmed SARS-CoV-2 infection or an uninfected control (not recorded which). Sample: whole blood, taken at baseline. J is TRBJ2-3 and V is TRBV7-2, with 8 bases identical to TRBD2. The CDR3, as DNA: TGTGCCAGCAGCTTAGACCGGGGGGGCCTGAGTACAGATACGCAGTATTTT. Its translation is CASSLDRGGLSTDTQYF.